Listed below are T cell receptor beta chains from one sample, sequenced in a study of T cell responses to AZD1222 COVID-19 vaccine. Assay: immunoSEQ multiplex PCR; the TCRdb copy retains only in-frame clones and omits some. The table records about 270,000 clones, about 94% of them present only once. Specimen: peripheral blood, collected 28 days after the second AZD1222 dose. These TCRs come from an adult who received the AZD1222 COVID-19 vaccine. CDR3s include the opening cysteine and the closing phenylalanine or tryptophan. The order of the fields is V gene, clone size, CDR3 protein. Clone sizes are given selectively: once, few, many, or a class where the clone is expanded.

v_gene: TRBV6-5
abundance: .
CDR3aa: CASSWTGQETQYF

v_gene: TRBV6-2/TRBV6-3
abundance: .
CDR3aa: CASSSRTETQYF

v_gene: TRBV28
abundance: .
CDR3aa: CASTEEAVQPQHF

v_gene: TRBV7-8
abundance: .
CDR3aa: CASSARQGSTEAFF

v_gene: TRBV19
abundance: .
CDR3aa: CASSIGTSSYEQYF

v_gene: TRBV28
abundance: once
CDR3aa: CASSTPDGMGAFF

v_gene: TRBV28
abundance: .
CDR3aa: CASSLLGRETQYF

v_gene: TRBV27
abundance: .
CDR3aa: CASSLPGLGFEGAFF

v_gene: TRBV7-9
abundance: .
CDR3aa: CASSPIGQGDGGYTF

v_gene: TRBV2
abundance: .
CDR3aa: CASSPWAGSETQYF

v_gene: TRBV12-3/TRBV12-4
abundance: .
CDR3aa: CASSFGNRGYTF

v_gene: TRBV18
abundance: .
CDR3aa: CASSPRFSQETQYF

v_gene: TRBV7-3
abundance: once
CDR3aa: CASSFGGGGGYTF

v_gene: TRBV19
abundance: .
CDR3aa: CASSMGLRNSYEQYF

v_gene: TRBV5-1
abundance: .
CDR3aa: CASSGGDGVKDTQYF

v_gene: TRBV5-4
abundance: .
CDR3aa: CASSVGQGYNEQFF

v_gene: TRBV2
abundance: .
CDR3aa: CASTLTVYEQYF

v_gene: TRBV4-1
abundance: .
CDR3aa: CASGTAVFNEKLFF

v_gene: TRBV10-3
abundance: few
CDR3aa: CAIQGATNEKLFF

v_gene: TRBV27
abundance: .
CDR3aa: CASSSPNSPLHF

v_gene: TRBV6-1
abundance: .
CDR3aa: CASSGWYKGTFYNEQFF

v_gene: TRBV27
abundance: .
CDR3aa: CASSTSGTDQPQHF

v_gene: TRBV2
abundance: .
CDR3aa: CASSGAASFGDQYF

v_gene: TRBV5-4
abundance: .
CDR3aa: CASSRSGQGEDEQYF

v_gene: TRBV7-2
abundance: .
CDR3aa: CASSPKTSGRTDTQYF

v_gene: TRBV7-7
abundance: .
CDR3aa: CASSPGEQETQYF

v_gene: TRBV12-3/TRBV12-4
abundance: .
CDR3aa: CASSQASSYEQYF

v_gene: TRBV5-1
abundance: .
CDR3aa: CASSLEGFYEQYF

v_gene: TRBV18
abundance: .
CDR3aa: CASSPPAGDHEQYF

v_gene: TRBV19
abundance: .
CDR3aa: CASSIDGFRNEKLFF

v_gene: TRBV6-1
abundance: .
CDR3aa: CASSESVNTEAFF

v_gene: TRBV28
abundance: .
CDR3aa: CASKRTVSYEQYF

v_gene: TRBV27
abundance: .
CDR3aa: CASSFRQGAPPEAFF

v_gene: TRBV27
abundance: few
CDR3aa: CASSRKGFYGYTF

v_gene: TRBV5-6
abundance: .
CDR3aa: CASSLGGRDTQYF

v_gene: TRBV19
abundance: .
CDR3aa: CASSIPGSYEQYF

v_gene: TRBV5-1
abundance: .
CDR3aa: CASSLGQTSTYEQYF

v_gene: TRBV7-2
abundance: .
CDR3aa: CASSPGGNIQYF

v_gene: TRBV6-5
abundance: .
CDR3aa: CASSRGAIYNSPLHF

v_gene: TRBV19
abundance: few
CDR3aa: CASKDSNQPQHF

v_gene: TRBV6-5
abundance: once
CDR3aa: CASSSLDEQYF

v_gene: TRBV28
abundance: .
CDR3aa: CASSQPGAIGDF

v_gene: TRBV5-1
abundance: .
CDR3aa: CASSYGQGRTTNEKLFF

v_gene: TRBV6-2/TRBV6-3
abundance: .
CDR3aa: CASSPWTSGVAYEQYF

v_gene: TRBV6-5
abundance: .
CDR3aa: CATKETWLNEQYF

v_gene: TRBV4-3
abundance: .
CDR3aa: CASSQDGAGYYEQYF

v_gene: TRBV12-3/TRBV12-4
abundance: .
CDR3aa: CASSSDARAEAFF